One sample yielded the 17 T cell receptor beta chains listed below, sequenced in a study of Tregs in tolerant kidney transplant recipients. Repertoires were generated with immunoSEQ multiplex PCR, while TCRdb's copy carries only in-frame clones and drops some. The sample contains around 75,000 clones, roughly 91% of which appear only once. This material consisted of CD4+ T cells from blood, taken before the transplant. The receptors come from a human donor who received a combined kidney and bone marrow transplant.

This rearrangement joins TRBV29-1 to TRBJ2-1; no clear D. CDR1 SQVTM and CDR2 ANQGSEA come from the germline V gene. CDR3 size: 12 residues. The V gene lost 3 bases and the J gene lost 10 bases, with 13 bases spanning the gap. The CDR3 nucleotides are TGCAGCGTTGATTTAGCAGTCCGAGAGCAGTTCTTC. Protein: CSVDLAVREQFF.

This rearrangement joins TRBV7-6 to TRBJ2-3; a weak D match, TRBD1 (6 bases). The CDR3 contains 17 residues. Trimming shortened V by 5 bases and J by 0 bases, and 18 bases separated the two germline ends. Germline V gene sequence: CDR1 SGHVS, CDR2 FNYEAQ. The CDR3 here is CASSLTAGTLSTDTQYF. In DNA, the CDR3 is TGTGCCAGCAGCCTCACTGCCGGGACACTTAGCACAGATACGCAGTATTTT.

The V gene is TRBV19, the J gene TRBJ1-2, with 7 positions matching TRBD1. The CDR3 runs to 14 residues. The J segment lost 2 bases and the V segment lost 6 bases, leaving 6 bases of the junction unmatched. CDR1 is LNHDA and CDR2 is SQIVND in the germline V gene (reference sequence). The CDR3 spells CASRGTAHNYGYTF. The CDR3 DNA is TGTGCCAGTAGAGGGACAGCCCACAACTATGGCTACACCTTC. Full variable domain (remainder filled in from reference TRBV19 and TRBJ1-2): DGGITQSPKYLFRKEGQNVTLSCEQNLNHDAMYWYRQDPGQGLRLIYYSQIVNDFQKGDIAEGYSVSREKKESFPLTVTSAQKNPTAFYLCASRGTAHNYGYTFGSGTRLTVV.

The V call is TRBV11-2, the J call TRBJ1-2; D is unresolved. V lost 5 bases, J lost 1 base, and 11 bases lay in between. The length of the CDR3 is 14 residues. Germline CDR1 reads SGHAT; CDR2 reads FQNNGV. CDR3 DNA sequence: TGTGCCAGCAGCCATGCGGGTTTTAACTATGGCTACACCTTC. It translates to CASSHAGFNYGYTF. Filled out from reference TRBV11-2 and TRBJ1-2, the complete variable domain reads EAGVAQSPRYKIIEKRQSVAFWCNPISGHATLYWYQQILGQGPKLLIQFQNNGVVDDSQLPKDRFSAERLKGVDSTLKIQPAKLEDSAVYLCASSHAGFNYGYTFGSGTRLTVV.

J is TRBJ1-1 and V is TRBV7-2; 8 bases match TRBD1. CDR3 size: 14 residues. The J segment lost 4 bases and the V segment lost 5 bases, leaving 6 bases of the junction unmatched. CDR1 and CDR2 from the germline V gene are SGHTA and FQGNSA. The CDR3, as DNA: TGTGCCAGCAGCACCTACAGGGGGTCCACTGAAGCTTTCTTT. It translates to CASSTYRGSTEAFF. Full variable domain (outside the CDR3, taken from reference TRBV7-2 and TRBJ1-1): GAGVSQSPSNKVTEKGKDVELRCDPISGHTALYWYRQSLGQGLEFLIYFQGNSAPDKSGLPSDRFSAERTGGSVSTLTIQRTQQEDSAVYLCASSTYRGSTEAFFGQGTRLTVV.

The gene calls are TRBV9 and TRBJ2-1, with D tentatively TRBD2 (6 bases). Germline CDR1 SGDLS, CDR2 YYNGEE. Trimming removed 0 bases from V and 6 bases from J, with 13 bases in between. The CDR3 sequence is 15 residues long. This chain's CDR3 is CASSVDPTSINEQFF. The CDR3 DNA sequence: TGTGCCAGCAGCGTAGATCCTACTAGCATCAATGAGCAGTTCTTC.

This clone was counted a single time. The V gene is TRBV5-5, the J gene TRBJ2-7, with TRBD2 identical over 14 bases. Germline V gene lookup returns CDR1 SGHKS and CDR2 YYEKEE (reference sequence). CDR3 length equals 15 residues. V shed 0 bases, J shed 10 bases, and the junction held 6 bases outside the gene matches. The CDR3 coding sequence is TGTGCCAGCAGCTTGGAAGGGGGGACTAGCGGGAGCCAGTACTTC. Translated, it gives CASSLEGGTSGSQYF.

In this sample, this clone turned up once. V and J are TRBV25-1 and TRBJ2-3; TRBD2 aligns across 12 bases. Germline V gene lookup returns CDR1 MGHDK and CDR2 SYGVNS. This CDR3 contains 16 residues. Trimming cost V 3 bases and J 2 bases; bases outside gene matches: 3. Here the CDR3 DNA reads TGTGCCAGCAGTGACTGGACTAGCGGGACCACAGATACGCAGTATTTT. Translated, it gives CASSDWTSGTTDTQYF.

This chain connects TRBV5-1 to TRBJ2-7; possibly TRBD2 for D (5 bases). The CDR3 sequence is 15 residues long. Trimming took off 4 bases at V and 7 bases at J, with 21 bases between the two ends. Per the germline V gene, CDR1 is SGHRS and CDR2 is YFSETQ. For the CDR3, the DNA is TGCGCCAGCAGCGCTACGACGAGCCCTACGGGAGAGCAGTACTTC. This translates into CASSATTSPTGEQYF.

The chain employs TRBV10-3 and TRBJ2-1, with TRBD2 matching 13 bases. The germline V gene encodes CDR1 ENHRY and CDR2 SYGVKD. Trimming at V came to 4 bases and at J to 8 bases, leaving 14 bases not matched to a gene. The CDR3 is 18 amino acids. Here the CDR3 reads CAISGGLAGTLTVHEQFF. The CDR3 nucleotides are TGTGCCATCAGTGGGGGACTAGCGGGAACCCTAACGGTCCATGAGCAGTTCTTC.

The CDR3 sequence: CASSRIMAGGGGADTQYF. Here the CDR3 DNA reads TGTGCCAGCAGCCGTATCATGGCGGGAGGCGGAGGTGCAGATACGCAGTATTTT. V and J are TRBV7-9 and TRBJ2-3, with TRBD2 matching over 8 bases. Unmatched junction bases numbered 17, after V lost 5 bases and J lost 4 bases. The CDR3 has 18 amino acids. Germline CDR1 SEHNR, CDR2 FQNEAQ (reference sequence).

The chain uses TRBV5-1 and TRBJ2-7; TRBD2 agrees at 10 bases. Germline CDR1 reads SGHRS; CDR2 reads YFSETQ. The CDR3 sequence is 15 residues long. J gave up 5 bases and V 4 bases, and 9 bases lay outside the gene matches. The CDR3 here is CASSPNLAGDHEQYF. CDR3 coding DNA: TGCGCCAGCAGCCCCAACCTAGCGGGAGACCACGAGCAGTACTTC.

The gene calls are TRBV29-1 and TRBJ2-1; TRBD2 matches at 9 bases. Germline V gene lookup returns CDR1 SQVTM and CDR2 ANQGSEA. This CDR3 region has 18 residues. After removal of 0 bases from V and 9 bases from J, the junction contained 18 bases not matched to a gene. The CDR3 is CSVEEFASGIFTHSEQFF. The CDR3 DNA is TGCAGCGTTGAAGAATTTGCTAGCGGGATATTTACGCACAGTGAGCAGTTCTTC.

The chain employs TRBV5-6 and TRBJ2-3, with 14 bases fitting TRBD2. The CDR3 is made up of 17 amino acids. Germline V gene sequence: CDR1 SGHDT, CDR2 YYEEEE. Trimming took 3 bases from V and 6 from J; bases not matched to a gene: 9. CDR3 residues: CASSSWGLAGVSDTQYF. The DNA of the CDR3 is TGTGCCAGCAGCTCTTGGGGACTAGCGGGAGTTTCTGATACGCAGTATTTT.

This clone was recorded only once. CDR3 amino acids: CASSRLAGAREQYF. CDR3 coding DNA: TGTGCCAGCAGCCGCCTAGCGGGAGCAAGGGAGCAGTACTTC. The J gene is TRBJ2-7, the V gene TRBV6-6, with 10 bases aligning to TRBD2. Germline V lookup: CDR1 MNHNY, CDR2 SVGAGI (reference sequence). This CDR3 contains 14 residues. J was trimmed by 7 bases and V by 6 bases; bases with no gene match: 9.

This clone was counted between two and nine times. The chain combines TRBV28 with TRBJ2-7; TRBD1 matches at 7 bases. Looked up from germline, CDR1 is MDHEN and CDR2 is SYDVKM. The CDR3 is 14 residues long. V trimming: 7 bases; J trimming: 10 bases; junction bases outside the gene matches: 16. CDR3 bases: TGTGCCAGCATGGGGACAGCCGATATACGTGCTCAGTACTTC. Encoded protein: CASMGTADIRAQYF.

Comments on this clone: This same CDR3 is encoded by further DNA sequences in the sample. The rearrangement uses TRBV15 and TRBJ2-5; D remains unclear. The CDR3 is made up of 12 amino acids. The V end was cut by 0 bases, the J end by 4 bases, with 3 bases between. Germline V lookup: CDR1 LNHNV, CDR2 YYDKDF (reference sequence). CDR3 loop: CATSRDRETQYF. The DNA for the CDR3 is TGTGCCACCAGCAGAGATCGAGAGACCCAGTACTTC.